This T cell receptor beta chain was retrieved from a study of T cell clonality in common variable immunodeficiency. This table comes from immunoSEQ multiplex PCR, and its TCRdb copy is limited to in-frame clones, with some not included. The sample has fewer than 55,000 clones, none seen only once. There are many counts of this clone. The observed sequence ends 3 residues before the CDR3 terminus, with the missing tail filled in from the germline J gene. CDR1 SGHVS and CDR2 FNYEAQ come from the germline V gene. Trimming left V 1 base short and J 0 bases short, with 7 bases between. This CDR3 has 15 residues.

The sequence was obtained from a person aged 18 to 75 in good health. The sample was peripheral blood mononuclear cells. The J gene is TRBJ1-3, the V gene TRBV7-6; D ambiguous. CDR3 region: CASSLELNSGNTIYF. The part of the CDR3 DNA that was read is TGTGCCAGCAGCTTAGAACTGAACTCTGGAAACACC.